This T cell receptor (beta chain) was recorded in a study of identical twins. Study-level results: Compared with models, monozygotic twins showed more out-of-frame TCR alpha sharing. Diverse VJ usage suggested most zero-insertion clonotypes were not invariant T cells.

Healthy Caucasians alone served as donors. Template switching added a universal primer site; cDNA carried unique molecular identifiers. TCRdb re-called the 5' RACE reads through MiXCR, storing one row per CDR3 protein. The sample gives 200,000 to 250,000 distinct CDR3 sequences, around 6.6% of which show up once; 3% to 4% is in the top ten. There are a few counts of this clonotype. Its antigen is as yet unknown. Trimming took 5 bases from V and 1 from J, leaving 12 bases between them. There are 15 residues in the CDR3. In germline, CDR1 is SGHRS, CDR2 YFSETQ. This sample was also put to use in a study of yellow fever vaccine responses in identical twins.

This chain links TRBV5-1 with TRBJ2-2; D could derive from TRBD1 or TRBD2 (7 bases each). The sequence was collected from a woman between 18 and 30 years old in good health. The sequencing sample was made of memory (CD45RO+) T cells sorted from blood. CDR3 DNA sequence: TGCGCCAGCAGGCAGGGGGGGGAGAACACCGGGGAGCTGTTTTTT. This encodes CASRQGGENTGELFF.